The text below deals with one T cell receptor beta chain. What it binds is not known. Russia was home to the donors, healthy Caucasian individuals aged roughly 6 to 95. The amount of total RNA extracted per sample was at least 5 micrograms. The use of a sample-barcoded 5' primer and a J-beta primer mix characterized a second PCR of roughly 6 to 12 cycles. TCRdb recomputed calls from the 5' RACE reads with MiXCR, one row per CDR3 protein. Of roughly 1,300,000 distinct CDR3 sequences in the sample, approximately 59% are singletons; the top ten hold more than 6%. The data belong to a study of blood T cells in healthy people across ages. Findings of the study overall: In the absence of known donor CMV status, changes in expanded clonotypes were possibly confounded.

The CDR3 has 13 amino acids. CDR1 and CDR2 from the germline V gene are PRHDT and FYEKMQ (reference sequence). J is TRBJ2-4 and V is TRBV13; D unclear. Near its end, the DNA agrees better with TRBJ2-5, so the J call may be wrong. This TCR came from a man between 18 and 29 years old in good health. The specimen sequenced was blood. The CDR3 reads CASQLRNQETQYF. The CDR3 DNA follows: TGTGCCAGTCAACTTCGGAATCAAGAGACCCAGTACTTC.